This T cell receptor beta chain emerged from a study of T cell responses to AZD1222 COVID-19 vaccine. The study, taken as a whole, reports: The study identified only six AZD1222 recipients as seropositive at baseline.

V dropped 7 bases and J dropped 3 bases, with 6 bases sitting between them. CDR1 is MNHEY, CDR2 SVGAGI, per germline. This CDR3 has 12 residues. On this clone itself: Its antigen remains unidentified.

The table came from immunoSEQ multiplex PCR; TCRdb's copy has only in-frame clones and leaves some out. This sample has 100,000 to 150,000 clones, with about 90% found just once. The chain combines TRBV6-5 with TRBJ1-4, with unresolved D. This sequence originates from an adult in good health. The sequencing used peripheral blood, collected on day 0 of AZD1222 vaccination. The CDR3 loop reads CASMWANEKLFF. CDR3 coding DNA: TGTGCCAGCATGTGGGCTAATGAAAAACTGTTTTTT.